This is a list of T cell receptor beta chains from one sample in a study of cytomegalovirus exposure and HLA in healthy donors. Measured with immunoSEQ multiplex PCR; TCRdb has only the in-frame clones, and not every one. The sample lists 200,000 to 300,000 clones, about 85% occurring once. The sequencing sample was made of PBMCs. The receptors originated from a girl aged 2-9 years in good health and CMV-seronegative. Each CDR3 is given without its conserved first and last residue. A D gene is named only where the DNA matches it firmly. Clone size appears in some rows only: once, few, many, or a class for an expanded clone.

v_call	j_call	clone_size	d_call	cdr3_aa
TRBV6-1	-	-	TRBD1	ASSNRDRGTYEQY
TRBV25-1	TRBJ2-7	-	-	ASSRLWSEQY
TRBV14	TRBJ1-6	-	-	ASSHLLSPLH
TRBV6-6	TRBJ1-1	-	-	ASSTTGRTEAF
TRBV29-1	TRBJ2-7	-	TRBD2	SVTGGYEQY
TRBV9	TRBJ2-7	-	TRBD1	ASSVGLWGQSYEQY
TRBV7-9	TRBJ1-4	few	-	SSSLIGQGNEKLF
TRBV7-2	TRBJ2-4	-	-	ASSLVQGRDIQY
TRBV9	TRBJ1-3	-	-	ASSGEISGNTIY
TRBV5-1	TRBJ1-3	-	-	ASSLGRQVSGNTIY
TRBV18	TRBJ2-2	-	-	ASSRLQENTGELF
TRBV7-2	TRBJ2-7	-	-	ASSAGPSYEQY
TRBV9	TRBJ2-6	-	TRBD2	ASSVVGAAGGDSGANVLT
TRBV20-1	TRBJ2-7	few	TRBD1	SRDRGYEQY
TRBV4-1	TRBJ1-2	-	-	ASSQGTGELRVGGYT
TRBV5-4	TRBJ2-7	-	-	ASSYQGSPSYEQY
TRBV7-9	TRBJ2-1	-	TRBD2	ASTVAGGVNEQF
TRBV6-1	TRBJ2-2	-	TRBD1	ASRGQGATGELF
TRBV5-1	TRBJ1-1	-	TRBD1	ASSFRTGNTEAF
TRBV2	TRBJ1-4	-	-	ASSEGREPNEKLF
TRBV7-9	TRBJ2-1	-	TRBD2	ASSPSTSGSYNEQF
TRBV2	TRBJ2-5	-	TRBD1	ASAPRKDREKTQY
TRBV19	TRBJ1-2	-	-	ASSRRQDYGYT